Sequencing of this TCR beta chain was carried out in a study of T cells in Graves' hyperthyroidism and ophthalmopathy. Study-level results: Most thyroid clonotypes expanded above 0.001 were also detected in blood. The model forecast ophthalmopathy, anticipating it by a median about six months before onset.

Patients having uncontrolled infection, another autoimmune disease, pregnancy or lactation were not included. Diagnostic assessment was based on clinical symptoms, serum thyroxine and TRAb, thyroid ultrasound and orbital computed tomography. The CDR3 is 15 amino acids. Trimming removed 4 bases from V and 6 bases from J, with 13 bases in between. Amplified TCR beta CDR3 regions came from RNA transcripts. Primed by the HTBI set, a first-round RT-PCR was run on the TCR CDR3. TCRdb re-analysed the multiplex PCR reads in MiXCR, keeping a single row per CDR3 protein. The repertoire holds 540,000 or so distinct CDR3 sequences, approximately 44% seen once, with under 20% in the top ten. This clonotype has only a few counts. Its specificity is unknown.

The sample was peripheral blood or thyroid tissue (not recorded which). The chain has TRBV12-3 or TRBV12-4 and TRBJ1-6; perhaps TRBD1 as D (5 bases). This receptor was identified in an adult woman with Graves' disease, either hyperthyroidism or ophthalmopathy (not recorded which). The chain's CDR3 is CASSWPGPVNSPLHF. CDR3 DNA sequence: TGTGCCAGCAGTTGGCCGGGACCTGTTAATTCACCCCTCCACTTT.